These 14 T cell receptor beta chains were all obtained from the same sample, sequenced in a study of blood T cell repertoires in COVID-19 (dated by TCRdb to 2020 to 2022). Library preparation used the immunoSEQ multiplex PCR assay. TCRdb provides this immuneACCESS table in a form limited to in-frame rearrangements. Some clones are lacking; in checked studies, under half of them reflect an unresolved V gene, and why the rest are absent is not known. The sample table shows about 35,000 clones, and about nine tenths are seen once. The ten largest clones add up to approximately 2.1% of the sample. The sample comprised peripheral blood. The receptors originated from a man aged 50 or older with active COVID-19.

In its sample, this clone was seen once. The V call is TRBV9, the J call TRBJ2-1, with 7 nucleotides matching TRBD2. The trim removed 3 bases at V and 0 bases at J, leaving 6 bases unmatched. Germline values: CDR1 SGDLS, CDR2 YYNGEE. The CDR3 runs to 16 residues. Here the CDR3 DNA reads TGTGCCAGCAGCGGTCTAAGCGGGGTCTCCTACAATGAGCAGTTCTTC. Its protein is CASSGLSGVSYNEQFF.

J is TRBJ1-1 and V is TRBV19, with TRBD1 matching over 12 bases. From germline, CDR1 is LNHDA and CDR2 SQIVND (reference sequence). CDR3 length equals 15 residues. V was clipped by 9 bases and J by 10 bases; unmatched bases: 15. CDR3 sequence: CASLFPGQGAPGAFF. The CDR3 DNA follows: TGTGCCAGCCTTTTCCCGGGACAGGGGGCGCCAGGAGCTTTCTTT.

V and J are TRBV12-3 or TRBV12-4 and TRBJ1-5; D uncertain. This CDR3 spans 13 amino acids. The ends were cut back, 3 bases at V and 5 bases at J, with 8 bases in the middle. The CDR3 reads CASSFNRDQPQHF. DNA of the CDR3: TGTGCCAGCAGTTTTAACCGAGATCAGCCCCAGCATTTT.

This rearrangement joins TRBV9 to TRBJ1-1; D not certain. V shed 3 bases and J shed 4 bases, with 10 bases lying between them. CDR1 and CDR2 from the germline V gene are SGDLS and YYNGEE. CDR3 size: 13 residues. The CDR3: CASSGALGTEAFF. In DNA form, the CDR3 reads TGTGCCAGCAGCGGGGCATTAGGCACTGAAGCTTTCTTT. Looking up the rest from reference TRBV9 and TRBJ1-1 gives the full variable domain: DSGVTQTPKHLITATGQRVTLRCSPRSGDLSVYWYQQSLDQGLQFLIQYYNGEERAKGNILERFSAQQFPDLHSELNLSSLELGDSALYFCASSGALGTEAFFGQGTRLTVV.

The chain joins TRBV21-1 to TRBJ2-7; TRBD2 reflects the table's D call only, with no check against the DNA. TRBV21-1 is flagged as a pseudogene. CDR3 length equals 14 residues. The CDR3 protein is CASSKGASVYEQYF. Written as DNA, the CDR3 is TGTGCCAGCAGCAAAGGGGCTAGCGTCTACGAGCAGTACTTC.

This rearrangement joins TRBV14 to TRBJ1-3, with 7 bases fitting TRBD1. The CDR3 covers 15 residues. Germline V gene sequence: CDR1 SGHDN, CDR2 FVKESK. V lost 4 bases, J lost 2 bases, and 5 bases stayed unmatched. CDR3 DNA sequence: TGTGCCAGCAGCCCTTCGACAGGGACTGGAAACACCATATATTTT. It is translated as CASSPSTGTGNTIYF.

CDR3 sequence reads: CAISEFTGGDEQFF. In DNA, the CDR3 is TGTGCCATCAGTGAGTTTACAGGGGGTGATGAGCAGTTCTTC. The chain couples TRBV10-3 to TRBJ2-1, with 8 bases matching TRBD1. The CDR3 contains 14 residues. CDR1 ENHRY and CDR2 SYGVKD come from the germline V gene. The J segment lost 8 bases and the V segment lost 1 base, leaving 4 bases of the junction unmatched.

The V call is TRBV9, the J call TRBJ2-1; 11 positions agree with TRBD2. CDR3 size: 16 residues. The V gene end was trimmed by 0 bases and the J gene end by 4 bases; junction bases not matched to a gene: 3. The germline CDR1 and CDR2 sequences are SGDLS and YYNGEE. This CDR3 is CASSVASGGPYNEQFF. CDR3 sequence (DNA): TGTGCCAGCAGCGTAGCTAGCGGGGGGCCTTACAATGAGCAGTTCTTC.

J is TRBJ2-5 and V is TRBV14, with a weak D call TRBD2 (6 bases). Germline V lookup: CDR1 SGHDN, CDR2 FVKESK. CDR3 length equals 16 residues. The V and J ends lost 1 base and 1 base respectively, with 13 bases between them. The DNA of the CDR3 is TGTGCCAGCAGCCAAGGTTACCGGGACTTCCAAGAGACCCAGTACTTC. Amino acids: CASSQGYRDFQETQYF.

The chain combines TRBV4-1 with TRBJ1-1, with TRBD1 identical over 7 bases. The length of the CDR3 is 15 residues. V shed 3 bases and J 1 base; nucleotides not matched to a gene: 5. Germline lookup yields CDR1 MGHRA and CDR2 YSYEKL. The CDR3 DNA sequence: TGCGCCAGCAGCCAGAAGGACAGGCCGAACACTGAAGCTTTCTTT. It is translated as CASSQKDRPNTEAFF.

The chain joins TRBV10-3 to TRBJ1-2, with 7 bases that match TRBD1. Germline trimming cut 7 bases from V and 3 bases from J; bases unmatched to any gene: 11. The CDR3 covers 15 residues. In germline, CDR1 is ENHRY, CDR2 SYGVKD. CDR3 sequence: CAIKATTGTDYGYTF. CDR3 sequence (DNA): TGTGCCATCAAAGCTACGACAGGGACCGACTATGGCTACACCTTC.

V and J are TRBV19 and TRBJ2-7; perhaps TRBD2 as D (6 bases). Trimming cost V 10 bases and J 0 bases, with 10 bases left between them. Germline CDR1 reads LNHDA; CDR2 reads SQIVND (reference sequence). CDR3 length: 12 residues. CDR3 sequence: CANVDYSYEQYF. The CDR3 region has the DNA TGTGCCAACGTGGACTACTCCTACGAGCAGTACTTC.

V is TRBV7-3 and J is TRBJ2-1; 12 bases agree with TRBD2. The CDR3 extends over 15 amino acids. Trimming cost V 5 bases and J 4 bases; bases outside gene matches: 3. Germline V gene sequence: CDR1 SGHTA, CDR2 FQGTGA. In nucleotides, the CDR3 is TGTGCCAGCAGCCCTAGCGGGGGGGAATACAATGAGCAGTTCTTC. Amino acid sequence: CASSPSGGEYNEQFF.

This clone appeared a single time. The V gene is TRBV19, the J gene TRBJ2-1; 14 bases line up with TRBD2. Looked up from germline, CDR1 is LNHDA and CDR2 is SQIVND (reference sequence). The CDR3 loop spans 22 amino acids. The V segment lost 3 bases and the J segment 2 bases; nucleotides outside the gene matches: 18. This CDR3 is CASSIRAGLAGEWTVTYNEQFF. CDR3 DNA sequence: TGTGCCAGTAGTATTAGGGCGGGACTAGCGGGAGAATGGACAGTGACCTACAATGAGCAGTTCTTC.